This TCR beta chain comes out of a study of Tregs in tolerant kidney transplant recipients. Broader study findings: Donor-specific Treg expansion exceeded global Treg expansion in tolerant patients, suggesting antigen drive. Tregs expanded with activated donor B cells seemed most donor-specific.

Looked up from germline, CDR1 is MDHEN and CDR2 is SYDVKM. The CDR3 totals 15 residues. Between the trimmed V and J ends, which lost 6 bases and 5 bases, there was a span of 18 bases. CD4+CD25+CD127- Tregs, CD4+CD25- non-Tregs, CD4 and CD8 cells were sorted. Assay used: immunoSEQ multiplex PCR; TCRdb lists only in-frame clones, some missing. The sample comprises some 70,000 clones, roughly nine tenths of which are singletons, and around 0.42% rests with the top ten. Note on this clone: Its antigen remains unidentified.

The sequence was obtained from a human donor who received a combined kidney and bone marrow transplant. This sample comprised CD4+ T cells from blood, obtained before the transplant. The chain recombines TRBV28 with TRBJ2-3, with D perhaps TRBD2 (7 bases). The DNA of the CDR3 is TGTGCCAGCAGGCCATCGGGGGCGGGAGAAGATACGCAGTATTTT. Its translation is CASRPSGAGEDTQYF.